The clone carrying this T cell receptor beta chain was counted ten times or more. Antigen specificity is unknown. RNA transcripts served as the template for amplifying TCR beta CDR3 regions. HTBI primers were employed in a first-round RT-PCR of the TCR CDR3. TCRdb fed the multiplex PCR reads into MiXCR, producing one record per CDR3 protein. This repertoire shows about 410,000 distinct CDR3 sequences, roughly 14% found once; its top ten account for approximately 13%. Ophthalmopathy cases met thresholds of Clinical Activity Score at least 3, NOSPECS grade at least 4 and duration under 3 months. Together with thyroid ultrasound, orbital computed tomography, serum thyroxine and TRAb, clinical symptoms were used for diagnoses. The sample is drawn from a study of T cells in Graves' hyperthyroidism and ophthalmopathy. The CDR3 extends over 14 amino acids. V lost 2 bases, J lost 6 bases, and 6 bases stayed unmatched. CDR1 is DFQATT and CDR2 is SNEGSKA in the germline V gene (reference sequence).

The study, taken as a whole, reports: Among thyroid clonotypes expanded above 0.001, most also appeared in blood.

This chain uses TRBV20-1 with TRBJ2-7; TRBD2 aligns across 11 bases. This clonotype was obtained from a man aged 18 to 30 with Graves' ophthalmopathy. Sequenced material: blood. CDR3 DNA sequence: TGCAGTGCTAGAAGGGGCCTAGCGGGAGGCGAGCAGTACTTC. Translated: CSARRGLAGGEQYF.